A single sample is the source of the 17 T cell receptor beta chains below, sequenced in a study of OX40 agonist ivuxolimab in advanced cancers. Produced via immunoSEQ multiplex PCR; TCRdb's table is partial and in-frame only. The table records just under 100,000 clones, 94% of them present only once. The sample in question was CD4+ or CD8+ T cells sorted from blood, obtained in a trial of the OX40 agonist ivuxolimab. Receptors were obtained from an adult with an advanced solid tumor such as melanoma, head and neck, liver or kidney cancer.

The rearrangement uses TRBV15 and TRBJ1-2, with TRBD1 as a possible D gene (5 bases). From germline, CDR1 is LNHNV and CDR2 YYDKDF (reference sequence). The CDR3 runs 15 residues. V was shortened by 0 bases and J by 4 bases, with 12 bases between the two germline ends. The CDR3 nucleotides are TGTGCCACCAGCAGAGATCGGGGGGGACTCTATGGCTACACCTTC. Protein: CATSRDRGGLYGYTF. Supplemented by reference TRBV15 and TRBJ1-2, the full variable domain reads DAMVIQNPRYQVTQFGKPVTLSCSQTLNHNVMYWYQQKSSQAPKLLFHYYDKDFNNEADTPDNFQSRRPNTSFCFLDIRSPGLGDTAMYLCATSRDRGGLYGYTFGSGTRLTVV.

The chain links TRBV28 to TRBJ1-2; D ambiguous. V lost 6 bases to trimming and J lost 4 bases, with 9 bases between them. There are 12 residues in the CDR3. The V gene's germline CDR1 is MDHEN and CDR2 SYDVKM. CDR3 sequence reads: CASSSQAYGYTF. DNA for the CDR3: TGTGCCAGCAGCTCCCAAGCCTATGGCTACACCTTC.

The chain uses TRBV7-2 and TRBJ1-1; tentatively, D is TRBD1 (5 bases). Germline V CDR1 and CDR2: SGHTA, FQGNSA. This CDR3 is 13 amino acids long. V lost 2 bases and J 4 bases, leaving 8 bases between the germline ends. The CDR3 reads CASSLLRGTEAFF. The CDR3 DNA reads as TGTGCCAGCAGCTTACTGAGGGGCACTGAAGCTTTCTTT.

The rearrangement links TRBV10-3 to TRBJ1-2; maybe TRBD1 (6 bases). CDR3 size: 13 residues. V lost 8 bases, J lost 9 bases, and 19 bases lay in between. The germline V gene encodes CDR1 ENHRY and CDR2 SYGVKD. The CDR3 coding sequence is TGTGCCATCGGGGGTGTAGGGGGATCTCGCTACACCTTC. It specifies CAIGGVGGSRYTF.

CDR3 in amino acids: CASSPRQGSYEQYF. The CDR3 DNA sequence: TGTGCCAGCAGCCCTCGACAGGGCTCCTACGAGCAGTACTTC. The chain combines TRBV11-1 with TRBJ2-5, with TRBD1 matching 7 bases. The end of the DNA is better explained by TRBJ2-7, so the J call may be wrong. This CDR3 is 14 amino acids long. Germline assignment: CDR1 SGHAT and CDR2 FQDESV (reference sequence).

The V gene is TRBV9, the J gene TRBJ1-6, with TRBD1 as a possible D gene (5 bases). Per germline, CDR1 SGDLS and CDR2 YYNGEE. CDR3 length: 16 amino acids. Deletions cut 3 bases from V and 6 bases from J, with 16 bases between. CDR3 region: CASSAGGTAFNSPLHF. CDR3 DNA sequence: TGTGCCAGCAGCGCCGGGGGGACCGCCTTTAATTCACCCCTCCACTTT.

This clone occurred once. The rearrangement joins TRBV5-1 to TRBJ2-7, with D tentatively TRBD2 (6 bases). This CDR3 has 15 residues. The ends were cut back, 4 bases at V and 5 bases at J, with 19 bases in the middle. Germline CDR1 SGHRS, CDR2 YFSETQ. CDR3 sequence (DNA): TGCGCCAGCAGCCGGACTCGGGACTGGGTCCACGAGCAGTACTTC. Encoded protein: CASSRTRDWVHEQYF.

The chain is built from TRBV29-1 and TRBJ2-7; 11 bases line up with TRBD1. V gave up 4 bases and J gave up 5 bases; unmatched junction bases: 13. The length of the CDR3 is 16 residues. Germline values: CDR1 SQVTM, CDR2 ANQGSEA. In DNA form, the CDR3 reads TGCAGCGTTGTTTCCTTTGGACAGGGGGCGTTCAACGAGCAGTACTTC. Protein product: CSVVSFGQGAFNEQYF.

The chain carries TRBV28 and TRBJ2-3; D uncertain. Deletions cut 5 bases from V and 8 bases from J, with 11 bases between. Germline V gives CDR1 MDHEN, CDR2 SYDVKM. This CDR3 is 12 amino acids long. CDR3 amino acids: CASSPNQRTQYF. The CDR3 bases are TGTGCCAGCAGTCCCAACCAGCGTACGCAGTATTTT.

This clone was observed once. V is TRBV7-3 and J is TRBJ2-1; D is perhaps TRBD2 (5 bases). Per the germline V gene, CDR1 is SGHTA and CDR2 is FQGTGA. The V end was cut by 5 bases, the J end by 9 bases, with 14 bases between. This CDR3 has 13 residues. The CDR3: CASSPRFEGEQFF. As DNA, the CDR3 is TGTGCCAGCAGCCCACGGTTCGAGGGTGAGCAGTTCTTC.

The V call is TRBV19, the J call TRBJ2-7, with D unclear. V was cut by 3 bases and J by 3 bases, with 9 bases left in between. CDR3 length: 13 amino acids. Germline V gives CDR1 LNHDA, CDR2 SQIVND (reference sequence). CDR3 DNA: TGTGCCAGTAGTATCCTGGACGGCTACGAGCAGTACTTC. Its protein is CASSILDGYEQYF.

V gene TRBV1 combines with J gene TRBJ2-3; TRBD2, as called in the table, went unchecked against the DNA. TRBV1 is labeled a pseudogene. The CDR3 has 19 amino acids. Here the CDR3 reads CTSSQEIPTRRFSTDTQYF. CDR3 DNA: TGCACCAGCAGCCAAGAGATTCCGACTAGGAGGTTTAGCACAGATACGCAGTATTTT.

The chain combines TRBV27 with TRBJ1-4; D perhaps matches TRBD1 (5 bases). Trimming pared 2 bases from V and 0 bases from J, leaving 7 bases between. The length of the CDR3 is 15 residues. The germline V gene has CDR1 MNHEY and CDR2 SMNVEV (reference sequence). CDR3 coding DNA: TGTGCCAGCAGTTTACAGGGAGCAACTAATGAAAAACTGTTTTTT. Translation: CASSLQGATNEKLFF.

The rearrangement joins TRBV7-9 to TRBJ1-1; D gene unclear. Trimming took off 1 base at V and 1 base at J, with 7 bases between the two ends. Germline V gives CDR1 SEHNR, CDR2 FQNEAQ (reference sequence). This CDR3 comprises 14 residues. The CDR3 here is CASSLGHTNTEAFF. The CDR3 DNA is TGTGCCAGCAGCTTAGGACACACGAACACTGAAGCTTTCTTT.

CDR3 residues: CASSLGLAGETQYF. The CDR3 DNA reads TGTGCCAGCAGCTTAGGCCTAGCGGGAGAGACCCAGTACTTC. The chain joins TRBV11-2 to TRBJ2-5; the match to TRBD2 covers 8 bases. Per germline, CDR1 SGHAT and CDR2 FQNNGV. This CDR3 contains 14 residues. Losses at the gene ends were 1 base for V and 4 bases for J; bases not matched to a gene: 2. The entire variable domain, with the rest obtained from reference TRBV11-2 and TRBJ2-5, is as follows: EAGVAQSPRYKIIEKRQSVAFWCNPISGHATLYWYQQILGQGPKLLIQFQNNGVVDDSQLPKDRFSAERLKGVDSTLKIQPAKLEDSAVYLCASSLGLAGETQYFGPGTRLLVL.

The CDR3 nucleotides read TGTGCCAGCAGCCGCAACATCCTCAAGGGGGCGTGGAGCTCCTACGAGCAGTACTTC. Amino acids: CASSRNILKGAWSSYEQYF. The chain employs TRBV5-4 and TRBJ2-7, with 7 bases aligning to TRBD1. With 4 bases clipped from V and 0 bases from J, the junction kept 19 bases outside the gene matches. The CDR3 is 19 amino acids. Germline V CDR1 and CDR2: SGHNT, YYREEE (reference sequence).

The chain uses TRBV7-7 and TRBJ1-1, with D unclear. CDR1 SSHAT and CDR2 FNYEAQ come from the germline V gene (reference sequence). This CDR3 has 13 residues. V was cut by 1 base and J by 1 base, with 4 bases left in between. CDR3 DNA: TGTGCCAGCAGCTTAGATGCGAACACTGAAGCTTTCTTT. Translation: CASSLDANTEAFF.